This T cell receptor beta chain was sequenced for a study of T cell responses to AZD1222 COVID-19 vaccine. The assay was immunoSEQ multiplex PCR, and TCRdb's table has in-frame clones only and misses some. The sample has about 73,000 clones, around 89% seen once. Germline CDR1 is SGHAT and CDR2 is FQNNGV. Trimming cost V 2 bases and J 6 bases; bases outside gene matches: 7. This CDR3 comprises 15 residues. The source is an adult in good health. Sequencing used peripheral blood, obtained on day 0 of AZD1222 vaccination. This chain joins TRBV11-2 and TRBJ2-3; TRBD2 matches 8 bases. In DNA, the CDR3 is TGTGCCAGCAGCTTACGCGGGGGGCCTGGGGATACGCAGTATTTT. Protein: CASSLRGGPGDTQYF.